This TCR beta chain was sequenced during a study of cytomegalovirus exposure and HLA in healthy donors. 13 Jbeta primers and 60 Vbeta primers were used for the PCR. This table comes from immunoSEQ multiplex PCR, and its TCRdb copy is limited to in-frame clones, with some not included. In total, the table holds approximately 77,000 clones. Germline V gene sequence: CDR1 SGHVS, CDR2 FNYEAQ. Losses at the gene ends were 5 bases for V and 5 bases for J; bases not matched to a gene: 12. The CDR3 consists of 16 residues. This receptor was identified in a man between 25 and 39 years old in good health and CMV-seronegative. Source material: PBMCs. The chain employs TRBV7-6 and TRBJ1-5, with 7 bases matching TRBD1. DNA of the CDR3: TGTGCCAGCAGCCAACGACAGGGAGGAGTGGATCAGCCCCAGCATTTT. Translated, it gives CASSQRQGGVDQPQHF.